This T cell receptor beta chain was recovered during a study of identifying expanded T cells in peripheral blood. General observations from the study: Clone count variance between roughly 2-week samples rose with total template count. About 1.2 clones differed between technical replicates, versus approximately 17 and 20 over time.

During the collection period, no donor immune events like infections were recorded. The table came from immunoSEQ multiplex PCR; TCRdb's copy has only in-frame clones and leaves some out. The table includes about 84,000 clones, 86% detected once. With respect to this clone: As yet, its antigen is unknown.

The germline gives CDR1 ENHRY, CDR2 SYGVKD. There are 13 residues in the CDR3. V lost 5 bases and J lost 7, with 15 bases in between. The receptor was derived from a person between 18 and 69 years old in good health. The chain couples TRBV10-3 to TRBJ2-7; possible D gene TRBD2, 5 bases. The sample was blood. For the CDR3, the DNA is TGTGCCATCAGTCTAGGCCCCGGCGGGGAGCAGTACTTC. Translating gives CAISLGPGGEQYF.